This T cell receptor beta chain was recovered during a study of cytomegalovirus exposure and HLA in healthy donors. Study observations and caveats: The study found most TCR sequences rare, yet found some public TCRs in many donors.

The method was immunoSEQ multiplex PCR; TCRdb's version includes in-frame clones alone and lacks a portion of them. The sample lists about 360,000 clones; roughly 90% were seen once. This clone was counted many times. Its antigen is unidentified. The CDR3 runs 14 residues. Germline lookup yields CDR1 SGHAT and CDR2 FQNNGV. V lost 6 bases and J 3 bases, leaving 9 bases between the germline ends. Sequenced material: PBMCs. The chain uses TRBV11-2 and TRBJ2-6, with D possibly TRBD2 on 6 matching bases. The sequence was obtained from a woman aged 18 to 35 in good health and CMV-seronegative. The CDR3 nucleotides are TGTGCCAGCAGTTACGGGGGTGGGGCCAACGTCCTGACTTTC. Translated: CASSYGGGANVLTF.